These 18 T cell receptor beta chains share one sample of origin, sequenced in a study of vaccination effects on CD4 cells after COVID-19. Their cognate antigens are unknown. Researchers isolated CD4+ T cells once roughly ten days of culture had elapsed. Two doses of either BNT162b2 or mRNA-1273 were given to each participant. Some clones are missing from TCRdb's copy, which holds only in-frame ones; the method was immunoSEQ multiplex PCR. The data hold 45,000 or so clones, with around 70% observed a single time. This specimen was CD4+ T cells from PBMCs cultured without peptide, taken after COVID-19 vaccination. All receptors come from a human donor who received a COVID-19 vaccine.

The J gene is TRBJ2-1, the V gene TRBV7-2, with 11 bases aligning to TRBD2. This CDR3 contains 16 residues. The junction had 9 bases not matched to a gene; V was cut back by 4 bases and J by 7 bases. CDR1 is SGHTA and CDR2 is FQGNSA in the germline V gene. DNA of the CDR3: TGTGCCAGCAGCTCTTATAGCGGGGGGGCCGGTAATGAGCAGTTCTTC. Protein: CASSSYSGGAGNEQFF.

In this sample, this clone turned up a few times. CDR3 sequence (DNA): TGTGCCAGCAGCCCGGGACAGGAACCGTACGAGCAGTACTTC. This sequence encodes CASSPGQEPYEQYF. The rearrangement joins TRBV6-5 to TRBJ2-7; TRBD1 agrees at 8 bases. The germline V gene encodes CDR1 MNHEY and CDR2 SVGAGI. Trimming removed 6 bases from V and 4 bases from J; junction bases left unmatched: 8. The CDR3 length is 14 residues.

This chain connects TRBV7-8 to TRBJ1-3; D is unclear. V lost 5 bases and J 0 bases, leaving 11 bases between the germline ends. The CDR3 has 15 residues. Germline V gene data show CDR1 as SGHVS and CDR2 as FQNEAQ. The chain's CDR3 is CASSPGLNSGNTIYF. The CDR3 DNA is TGTGCCAGCAGCCCAGGACTGAACTCTGGAAACACCATATATTTT.

This chain connects TRBV5-6 to TRBJ2-7; TRBD2 might be the D (6 bases). The CDR3 runs to 14 residues. V lost 1 base, J lost 4 bases, and 12 bases lay in between. From germline, CDR1 is SGHDT and CDR2 YYEEEE. CDR3 sequence (DNA): TGTGCCAGCAGCTTGAATTGGGACTCTTACGAGCAGTACTTC. It encodes CASSLNWDSYEQYF.

V is TRBV5-6 and J is TRBJ2-4; no clear D. The germline CDR1 and CDR2 sequences are SGHDT and YYEEEE. CDR3 length: 15 amino acids. V was cut by 0 bases and J by 0 bases, with 7 bases left in between. The CDR3 spells CASSLASLAKNIQYF. For the CDR3, the DNA is TGTGCCAGCAGCTTGGCGAGCCTAGCCAAAAACATTCAGTACTTC.

The V gene is TRBV19, the J gene TRBJ2-6; 7 nucleotides align to TRBD2. CDR1 and CDR2 from the germline V gene are LNHDA and SQIVND (reference sequence). This CDR3 has 18 amino acids. V trimming: 3 bases; J trimming: 0 bases; junction bases outside the gene matches: 8. Written as DNA, the CDR3 is TGTGCCAGTAGTATCACGGGGGGTCGCCTCTCTGGGGCCAACGTCCTGACTTTC. Protein: CASSITGGRLSGANVLTF.

The V gene is TRBV9, the J gene TRBJ2-1, with D unclear. CDR1 SGDLS and CDR2 YYNGEE come from the germline V gene. This CDR3 region has 16 residues. Trimming stripped 3 bases from V and 3 bases from J, with 16 bases between. The CDR3 sequence is CASSAETRAGYNEQFF. In DNA, the CDR3 is TGTGCCAGCAGCGCGGAGACTCGGGCCGGCTACAATGAGCAGTTCTTC.

This clone was counted only a few times. The chain uses TRBV19 and TRBJ2-6, with 9 positions matching TRBD1. With 4 bases clipped from V and 0 bases from J, the junction kept 13 bases outside the gene matches. Germline CDR1 and CDR2: LNHDA and SQIVND (reference sequence). The CDR3 contains 20 residues. This CDR3 reads CASSTLQNRGQGSGANVLTF. As DNA, the CDR3 is TGTGCCAGTAGTACCCTACAGAACAGGGGGCAGGGCTCTGGGGCCAACGTCCTGACTTTC.

V gene TRBV15 combines with J gene TRBJ2-1; unclear D gene. Germline assignment: CDR1 LNHNV and CDR2 YYDKDF (reference sequence). V lost 0 bases and J 8 bases, leaving 8 bases between the germline ends. The CDR3 is made up of 13 amino acids. The CDR3 region is CATSRDVGYEQFF. In DNA form, the CDR3 reads TGTGCCACCAGCAGAGATGTGGGGTATGAGCAGTTCTTC.

V gene TRBV5-1 combines with J gene TRBJ2-2; D gene ambiguous. The CDR3 runs 15 residues. Trimming shortened V by 4 bases and J by 0 bases, and 10 bases separated the two germline ends. Germline CDR1 reads SGHRS; CDR2 reads YFSETQ. CDR3 protein: CASSRGEANTGELFF. CDR3 coding DNA: TGCGCCAGCAGCCGAGGTGAGGCGAACACCGGGGAGCTGTTTTTT.

J is TRBJ1-2 and V is TRBV27, with D perhaps matching TRBD1 (6 bases). With 5 bases removed from V and 1 base from J, the gap between germline ends came to 14 bases. This CDR3 spans 15 amino acids. Per germline, CDR1 MNHEY and CDR2 SMNVEV (reference sequence). CDR3: CASSRAGTSNYGYTF. The CDR3 DNA is TGTGCCAGCAGTCGAGCCGGGACAAGTAACTATGGCTACACCTTC.

This clone was seen a handful of times. The V call is TRBV7-9, the J call TRBJ2-3; 10 bases are shared with TRBD2. Germline-derived CDR1 and CDR2 are SEHNR and FQNEAQ (reference sequence). This CDR3 has 16 amino acids. With V trimmed by 3 bases and J by 2 bases, 5 bases remained unmatched. The CDR3 DNA follows: TGTGCCAGCAGCTTCAACCTAGCGGGAGACACAGATACGCAGTATTTT. Protein product: CASSFNLAGDTDTQYF.

In this sample, this clone turned up once. This sequence joins TRBV13 and TRBJ1-3, with D uncertain. CDR3 length equals 17 residues. V lost 3 bases and J lost 2, with 17 bases in between. CDR1 and CDR2 from the germline V gene are PRHDT and FYEKMQ (reference sequence). The DNA of the CDR3 is TGTGCCAGCAGCTTTTTGTCTCTCGGTTCCCCTGGAAACACCATATATTTT. It encodes CASSFLSLGSPGNTIYF.

This clone was counted only a few times. The chain uses TRBV27 and TRBJ1-1; 12 bases fit TRBD1. CDR3 length equals 13 residues. Germline V lookup: CDR1 MNHEY, CDR2 SMNVEV (reference sequence). V lost 1 base to trimming and J lost 10 bases; unmatched junction nucleotides: 1. The CDR3 DNA follows: TGTGCCAGCAGTTTATGGGACAGGGGGCGAGCTTTCTTT. It specifies CASSLWDRGRAFF.

V usage is TRBV29-1 and J usage is TRBJ1-1; D possibly corresponds to TRBD1 (6 bases). Germline V gives CDR1 SQVTM, CDR2 ANQGSEA. Trimming stripped 7 bases from V and 0 bases from J, with 21 bases between. This CDR3 is built from 16 residues. The CDR3 region is CSAQGGAGDVNTEAFF. DNA of the CDR3: TGCAGCGCCCAAGGGGGTGCAGGGGACGTGAACACTGAAGCTTTCTTT. The whole variable domain, filled in from reference TRBV29-1 and TRBJ1-1, reads SAVISQKPSRDICQRGTSLTIQCQVDSQVTMMFWYRQQPGQSLTLIATANQGSEATYESGFVIDKFPISRPNLTFSTLTVSNMSPEDSSIYLCSAQGGAGDVNTEAFFGQGTRLTVV.

This clone was counted between two and nine times. The CDR3 DNA sequence: TGTGCCAGCAGTGAAGTTCGACTAGCGGTCTACAATGAGCAGTTCTTC. Amino acids: CASSEVRLAVYNEQFF. This chain uses TRBV2 with TRBJ2-1; 9 bases agree with TRBD2. Germline-derived CDR1 and CDR2 are SNHLY and FYNNEI. The ends lost 1 base at V and 3 bases at J; junction bases unmatched: 4. The CDR3 extends over 16 amino acids.

In its sample, this clone was seen a few times. The chain recombines TRBV4-1 with TRBJ2-7, with 10 bases matching TRBD2. This CDR3 has 15 residues. Germline CDR1 is MGHRA and CDR2 is YSYEKL. V lost 3 bases and J lost 4; bases outside the gene matches: 6. The CDR3 DNA reads as TGCGCCAGCAGCCACCAGCGGGGGGGCTTGTACGAGCAGTACTTC. It translates to CASSHQRGGLYEQYF.

The CDR3 here is CASSRDRGYEQYF. The CDR3 nucleotides read TGCGCCAGCAGCCGGGACAGGGGGTACGAGCAGTACTTC. V usage is TRBV10-1 and J usage is TRBJ2-7; TRBD1 matches 11 bases. Trimming removed 6 bases from V and 4 bases from J; junction bases left unmatched: 2. This CDR3 region has 13 residues. The germline CDR1 and CDR2 sequences are WNHNN and SYGVQD (reference sequence).